This T cell receptor (beta chain) derives from a study of cytomegalovirus exposure and HLA in healthy donors. Study context: Inside one of the first data releases sat about 85 million unique TCRs taken from HLA-typed donors.

Overall study findings and caveats: CMV antigen specificity of a few CMV-associated chains was confirmed in vitro. Indistinguishable V segments, including TRBV6-2 and TRBV6-3, were excluded. What TCR beta sequences reportedly achieved was accurate prediction of HLA-A and HLA-B alleles in most subjects.

PCR employed 60 Vbeta and 13 Jbeta primers. Profiling relied on immunoSEQ multiplex PCR, and the TCRdb table lists in-frame clones only, not all of them. The sample holds about 140,000 clones, about 75% seen once. This CDR3 spans 14 amino acids. Trimming left V 1 base short and J 3 bases short, with 9 bases between. Germline CDR1 LGHNA, CDR2 YNFKEQ. About this clone itself: Antigen: not known.

The specimen sequenced was PBMCs. The chain is built from TRBV4-2 and TRBJ1-2, with D perhaps matching TRBD1 (6 bases). The clonotype was recovered from a man aged 35-49 years in good health and CMV-seronegative. The CDR3 region has the DNA TGTGCCAGCAGCCAAGCCGCAGGGGACTATGGCTACACCTTC. It yields the protein CASSQAAGDYGYTF.